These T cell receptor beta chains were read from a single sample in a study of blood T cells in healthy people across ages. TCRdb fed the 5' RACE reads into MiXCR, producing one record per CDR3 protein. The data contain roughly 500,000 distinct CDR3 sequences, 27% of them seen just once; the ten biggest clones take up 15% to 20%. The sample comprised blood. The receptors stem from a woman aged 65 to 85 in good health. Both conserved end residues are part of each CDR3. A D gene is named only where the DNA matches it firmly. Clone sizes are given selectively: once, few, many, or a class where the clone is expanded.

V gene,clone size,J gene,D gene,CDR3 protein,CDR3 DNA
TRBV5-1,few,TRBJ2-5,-,CASSLVIRTAQETQYF,TGCGCCAGCAGCTTGGTAATCAGGACAGCCCAAGAGACCCAGTACTTC
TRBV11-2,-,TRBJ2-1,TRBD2,CASSLGGRVNYNEQFF,TGTGCCAGCAGCTTAGGGGGGAGGGTCAATTACAATGAGCAGTTCTTC
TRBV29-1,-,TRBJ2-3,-,CSVGLRSTDTQYF,TGCAGCGTTGGGTTGAGGAGCACAGATACGCAGTATTTT
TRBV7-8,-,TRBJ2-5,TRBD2,CASSPLGLDTQYF,TGTGCCAGCAGCCCCCTTGGACTAGACACCCAGTACTTC
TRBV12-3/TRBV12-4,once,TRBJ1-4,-,CASSPDGSNEKLFF,TGTGCCAGCAGCCCCGACGGCTCTAATGAAAAACTGTTTTTT
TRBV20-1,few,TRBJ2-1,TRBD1,CSARWDRGRRSYNEQFF,TGCAGTGCTAGATGGGACAGGGGGCGCCGGTCCTACAATGAGCAGTTCTTC
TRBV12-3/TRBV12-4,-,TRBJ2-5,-,CASRLVGAETQYF,TGTGCCAGCAGGCTAGTGGGGGCCGAGACCCAGTACTTC
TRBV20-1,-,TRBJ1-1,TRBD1,CSARDRQGSVEAFF,TGCAGTGCTAGAGATCGACAGGGGTCGGTTGAAGCTTTCTTT
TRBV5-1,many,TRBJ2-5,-,CASSLGHEVVETQYF,TGCGCCAGCAGCCTCGGACATGAGGTGGTGGAGACCCAGTACTTC
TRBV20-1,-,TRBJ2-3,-,CSAKGRVGADTQYF,TGCAGTGCTAAGGGCCGTGTTGGGGCAGATACGCAGTATTTT
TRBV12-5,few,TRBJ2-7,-,CASGLFDRTWDSYEQYF,TGTGCTAGTGGTTTGTTTGACAGGACTTGGGACTCCTACGAGCAGTACTTC
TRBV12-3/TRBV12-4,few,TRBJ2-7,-,CASSESDSTYEQYF,TGTGCCAGCAGTGAATCGGACAGCACCTACGAGCAGTACTTC
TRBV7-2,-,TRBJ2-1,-,CASSLLPTSYNEQFF,TGTGCCAGCAGCTTACTTCCGACCTCCTACAATGAGCAGTTCTTC
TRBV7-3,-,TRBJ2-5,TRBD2,CASSSAGTSKETQYF,TGTGCCAGCAGCTCTGCCGGGACTAGCAAAGAGACCCAGTACTTC
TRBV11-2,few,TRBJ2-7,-,CASSFSNEQYF,TGTGCCAGCAGCTTCTCGAACGAGCAGTACTTC
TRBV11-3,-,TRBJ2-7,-,CASTVSGAGSYEQYF,TGTGCCAGCACCGTCTCCGGGGCAGGGTCCTACGAGCAGTACTTC
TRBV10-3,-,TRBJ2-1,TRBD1,CAISEYRDSSQGNEQFF,TGTGCCATCAGTGAGTATCGGGACAGTTCTCAGGGGAATGAGCAGTTCTTC
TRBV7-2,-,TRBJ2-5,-,CASSPRTVLQSPPYF,TGTGCCAGCAGCCCGAGGACGGTTCTCCAGTCTCCACCGTACTTC
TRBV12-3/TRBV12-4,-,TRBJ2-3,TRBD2,CASSSYTSGVYTDTQYF,TGTGCCAGCAGTTCCTACACTAGCGGGGTTTACACAGATACGCAGTATTTT
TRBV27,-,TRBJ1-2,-,CASSLEASSSSGYTF,TGTGCCAGCAGTTTAGAAGCATCCTCCTCCTCCGGCTACACCTTC
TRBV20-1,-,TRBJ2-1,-,CSAVSRRSSYNEQFF,TGCAGTGCCGTATCCCGCAGGAGCTCCTACAATGAGCAGTTCTTC
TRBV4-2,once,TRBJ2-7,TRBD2,CASSQDPAGASYEQYF,TGTGCCAGCAGCCAAGATCCCGCGGGAGCCTCTTACGAGCAGTACTTC
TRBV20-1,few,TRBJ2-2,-,CSAFRGTGELFF,TGCAGTGCTTTCAGGGGCACCGGGGAGCTGTTTTTT
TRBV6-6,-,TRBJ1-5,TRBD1,CASSSTGDGVQPQHF,TGTGCCAGCAGTTCCACAGGGGACGGGGTACAGCCCCAGCATTTT
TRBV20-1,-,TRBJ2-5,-,CSARAGSQYF,TGCAGTGCTAGAGCCGGCTCCCAGTACTTC
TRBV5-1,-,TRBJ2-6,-,CASSGDPGSGANVLTF,TGCGCCAGCAGCGGCGATCCGGGATCTGGGGCCAACGTCCTGACTTTC
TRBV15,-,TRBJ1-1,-,CATSRGVARGGDTEAFF,TGTGCCACCAGCAGAGGGGTAGCACGGGGGGGGGACACTGAAGCTTTCTTT
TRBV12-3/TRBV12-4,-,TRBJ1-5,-,CASSPQAGARNQPQHF,TGTGCCAGCAGTCCCCAGGCTGGGGCGCGCAATCAGCCCCAGCATTTT
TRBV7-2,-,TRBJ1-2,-,CASTPVGGTNYGYTF,TGTGCCAGCACCCCAGTCGGAGGTACTAACTATGGCTACACCTTC
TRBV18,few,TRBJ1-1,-,CASSQGWGTEAFF,TGTGCCAGCTCACAGGGTTGGGGCACTGAAGCTTTCTTT
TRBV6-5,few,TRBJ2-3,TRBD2,CASSPGLDGADTQYF,TGTGCCAGCAGCCCGGGACTAGATGGAGCAGATACGCAGTATTTT
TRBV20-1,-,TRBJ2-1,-,CSATGNEQFF,TGCAGTGCTACCGGCAATGAGCAGTTCTTC
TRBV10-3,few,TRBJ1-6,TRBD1,CATRTGGASPLHF,TGTGCCACCCGTACAGGGGGCGCATCACCCCTCCACTTT
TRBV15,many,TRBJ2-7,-,CATSRDLLSSWGFSYEQYF,TGTGCCACCAGCAGAGATCTCTTGTCGTCCTGGGGTTTTTCCTACGAGCAGTACTTC
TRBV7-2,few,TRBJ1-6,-,CASSSNPQGYNSPLHF,TGTGCCAGCAGCTCCAACCCCCAGGGCTATAATTCACCCCTCCACTTT
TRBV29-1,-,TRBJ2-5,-,CSVEGARMQETQYF,TGCAGCGTTGAAGGGGCCAGGATGCAAGAGACCCAGTACTTC
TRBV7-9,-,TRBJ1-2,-,CASSLVINYGYPF,TGTGCCAGCAGCTTAGTCATAAACTATGGCTACCCCTTC
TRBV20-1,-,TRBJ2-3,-,CSARGNTDTQYF,TGCAGTGCTAGAGGTAACACAGATACGCAGTATTTT
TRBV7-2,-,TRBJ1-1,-,CASSLEWQYTEAFF,TGTGCCAGCAGCTTAGAGTGGCAGTACACTGAAGCTTTCTTT
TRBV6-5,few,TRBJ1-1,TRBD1,CASRQGWTNTEAFF,TGTGCCAGCAGACAGGGGTGGACGAACACTGAAGCTTTCTTT
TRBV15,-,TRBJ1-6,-,CATSRVQDPTSPLHF,TGTGCCACCAGCAGAGTGCAGGATCCTACTTCACCCCTCCACTTT
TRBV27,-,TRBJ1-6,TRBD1,CASSLGDRGNLHF,TGTGCCAGCAGTCTCGGGGACAGGGGAAACCTCCACTTT
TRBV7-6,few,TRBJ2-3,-,CASSFQGSLDTQYF,TGTGCCAGCAGCTTTCAGGGGTCTCTAGATACGCAGTATTTT
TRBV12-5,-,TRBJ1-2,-,CASGLTRQDNYGYTF,TGTGCTAGTGGTCTCACAAGGCAGGACAACTATGGCTACACCTTC
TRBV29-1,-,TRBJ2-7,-,CSVMKGSLRGYEQYF,TGCAGCGTCATGAAGGGGTCCCTCCGAGGCTACGAGCAGTACTTC
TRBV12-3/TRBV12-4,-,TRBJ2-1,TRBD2,CASKNNLAGGYNEQFF,TGTGCCAGCAAAAATAACCTAGCGGGGGGCTACAATGAGCAGTTCTTC
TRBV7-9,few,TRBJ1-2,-,CASSPWTVFNYGYTF,TGTGCCAGCAGCCCTTGGACAGTATTCAACTATGGCTACACCTTC
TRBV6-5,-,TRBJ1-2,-,CASSYDPRRGGYTF,TGTGCCAGCAGTTATGACCCCCGGAGGGGTGGCTACACCTTC
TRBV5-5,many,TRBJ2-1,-,CASSSWTEQFF,TGTGCCAGCAGCTCGTGGACCGAGCAGTTCTTC
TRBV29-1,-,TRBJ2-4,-,CSVDRDLWGLRGKNIQYF,TGCAGCGTTGATCGTGATCTGTGGGGACTCAGGGGCAAAAACATTCAGTACTTC
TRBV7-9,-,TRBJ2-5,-,CASSSLKRGTPGEETQYF,TGTGCCAGCAGCTCTCTGAAACGTGGGACGCCCGGGGAAGAGACCCAGTACTTC
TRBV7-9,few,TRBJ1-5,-,CASSLRTDRQHF,TGTGCCAGCAGCCTGCGGACGGACCGTCAGCATTTT
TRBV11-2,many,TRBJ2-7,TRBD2,CASSLLAGSHVNYEQYF,TGTGCCAGCAGCTTATTAGCGGGGTCCCATGTAAACTACGAGCAGTACTTC
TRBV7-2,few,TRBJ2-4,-,CASSSKNIQHF,TGTGCCAGCAGCTCTAAGAACATTCAGCACTTC
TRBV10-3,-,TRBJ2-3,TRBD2,CAISPSGATDTQYF,TGTGCCATCAGCCCTAGCGGAGCCACAGATACGCAGTATTTT
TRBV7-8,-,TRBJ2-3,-,CASSLNRPRGDTQYF,TGTGCCAGCAGCTTAAACAGGCCCCGAGGAGATACGCAGTATTTT
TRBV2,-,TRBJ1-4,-,CASRGEATNEKLFF,TGTGCCAGCAGAGGGGAAGCAACTAATGAAAAACTGTTTTTT
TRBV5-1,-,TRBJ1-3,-,CASSLGAGAGNTIYF,TGCGCCAGCAGCTTGGGCGCGGGGGCTGGAAACACCATATATTTT
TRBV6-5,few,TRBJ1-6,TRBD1,CASSYGTGEWGSPLHF,TGTGCCAGCAGTTACGGGACAGGGGAGTGGGGTTCACCCCTCCACTTT